The present T cell receptor beta chain was sequenced within a study of control samples from healthy donors and cancer patients. This clone turned up a few times. Generated by immunoSEQ multiplex PCR, the TCRdb table keeps only in-frame clones and is missing some. This sample has about 130,000 clones, with over 90% found just once. V dropped 3 bases and J dropped 6 bases, with 10 bases sitting between them. CDR1 SGHDT and CDR2 YYEEEE come from the germline V gene. This CDR3 is 12 amino acids long. The V call is TRBV5-6, the J call TRBJ2-7, with D perhaps TRBD1 (5 bases). The sample taken for sequencing was PBMCs. This receptor was identified in a man in his fifties or sixties with colorectal cancer. The CDR3 region is CASSSREPEQYF. In DNA form, the CDR3 reads TGTGCCAGCAGCTCCAGGGAACCCGAGCAGTACTTC.